A single count supports the clone carrying this T cell receptor (beta chain). What it recognizes is unknown. The sample is drawn from a study of radiation and T cells in renal cell carcinoma. Whole-study results and caveats: Baseline intratumoral clonotype presence is unknown without pretreatment biopsies. In blood, top tumor clones expanded by 2 weeks, shrinking by 4.

Produced via immunoSEQ multiplex PCR; TCRdb's table is partial and in-frame only. The table shows about 130,000 clones, with more than 75% occurring only once. V dropped 2 bases and J dropped 4 bases, with 12 bases sitting between them. The CDR3 is 15 residues long. Germline V gene lookup returns CDR1 SGHTA and CDR2 FQGNSA. Documented time point: blood 2 weeks post-SBRT. As for treatment: 15 Gy SBRT to primary tumor, nephrectomy 4 weeks later. Serial blood draws occurred at baseline and 2 and 4 weeks post-SBRT. Clear cell pathology was present in this patient's renal cell carcinoma. This sequence originates from a woman between 65 and 79 years old with renal cell carcinoma. Sequencing was performed on blood, taken from a patient whose treatment included radiotherapy and nephrectomy. The chain employs TRBV7-2 and TRBJ1-3; no reliable D call. CDR3 protein: CASSLITYSGNTIYF. The CDR3 coding sequence is TGTGCCAGCAGCTTAATTACGTATTCCGGAAACACCATATATTTT.